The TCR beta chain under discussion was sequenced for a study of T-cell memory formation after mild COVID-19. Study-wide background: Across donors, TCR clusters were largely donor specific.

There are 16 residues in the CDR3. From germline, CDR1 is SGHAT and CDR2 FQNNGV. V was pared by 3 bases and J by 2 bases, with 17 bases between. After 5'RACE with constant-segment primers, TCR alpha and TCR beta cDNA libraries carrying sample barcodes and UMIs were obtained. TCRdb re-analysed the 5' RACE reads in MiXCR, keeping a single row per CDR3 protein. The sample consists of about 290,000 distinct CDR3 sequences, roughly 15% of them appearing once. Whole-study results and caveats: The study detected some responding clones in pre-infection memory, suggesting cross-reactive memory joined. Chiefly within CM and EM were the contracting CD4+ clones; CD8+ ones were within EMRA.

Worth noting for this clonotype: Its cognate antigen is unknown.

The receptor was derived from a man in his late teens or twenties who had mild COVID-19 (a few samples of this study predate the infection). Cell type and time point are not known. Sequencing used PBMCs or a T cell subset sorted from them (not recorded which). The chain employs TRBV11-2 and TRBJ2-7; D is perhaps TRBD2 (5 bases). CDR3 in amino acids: CASSLRSDSSTYEQYV. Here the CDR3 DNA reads TGTGCCAGCAGCTTGAGGTCGGACTCTTCTACCTACGAGCAGTACGTC.